This is a list of T cell receptor beta chains from one sample in a study of CD8+CD57+ T cells in acquired aplastic anemia. TCRdb redid the calling of the reads with MiXCR, one entry per CDR3 protein. The data hold about half a million distinct CDR3 sequences, with more than 25% observed a single time. Sequencing input: sorted CD4+, CD8+, or CD8+CD57+ T cells (not recorded which) from PBMCs. These receptors were taken from a human donor with aplastic anemia. CDR3s include the opening cysteine and the closing phenylalanine or tryptophan. The D gene is left open where the match is weak. A clone size is listed for some rows: how often the clone was seen (once, few, many), or a class if it is expanded.

TRBJ2-1,-,TRBD2,TRBV20-1,TGCAGTGCTATGAGGAGGGCTAGCGGGAGCAATGAGCAGTTCTTC,CSAMRRASGSNEQFF
TRBJ2-7,-,-,TRBV19,TGTGCCAGCAGATCGACACTAAGCGAGCAGTACTTC,CASRSTLSEQYF
TRBJ1-1,many,-,TRBV19,TGTGCCAGTAGTATTTCGAGCCACGTCGACACTGAAGCTTTCTTT,CASSISSHVDTEAFF
TRBJ2-3,few,-,TRBV6-1,TGTGCCAGCAGCCCCTCCCGACAGGCGCGGACAGATACGCAGTATTTT,CASSPSRQARTDTQYF
TRBJ2-3,-,TRBD1,TRBV12-3/TRBV12-4,TGTGCCAGCAGTGTTCAGGGGGCAACAGATACGCAGTATTTT,CASSVQGATDTQYF
TRBJ2-4,-,TRBD2,TRBV7-9,TGTGCCAGCAGCTTGGGGGGGGTTCGGTTTCAGTACTTC,CASSLGGVRFQYF
TRBJ1-3,few,-,TRBV14,TGTGCCAGCAGCCAATCCGGGACCCCAGGAAACACCATATATTTT,CASSQSGTPGNTIYF
TRBJ2-7,-,TRBD1,TRBV5-1,TGCGCCAGCAGCTTGGACCAGGGGGACTACGAGCAGTACTTC,CASSLDQGDYEQYF
TRBJ2-7,-,-,TRBV6-5,TGTGCCAGCAGTTACGCCGGACTACACGAATCCGAGCAGTACTTC,CASSYAGLHESEQYF
TRBJ2-7,-,-,TRBV25-1,-,CASSFAGGSTGELYF
TRBJ2-7,many,TRBD2,TRBV24-1,TGTGCCACCAGTGACCCAAACGAGACAGCCCGTTTTAGCGGGGAGCAGTACTTC,CATSDPNETARFSGEQYF
TRBJ1-3,-,-,TRBV5-5,TGTGCCAGCAGCTTGGGGGGTAGTGTTACTGGAAACACCATATATTTT,CASSLGGSVTGNTIYF
TRBJ2-1,few,-,TRBV2,TGTGCCAGCAGGGCTAGCCCGAATGAGCAGTTCTTC,CASRASPNEQFF
TRBJ1-2,many,-,TRBV6-5,TGTGCCAGCAGTTACGCACTTGATGGCTACACCTTC,CASSYALDGYTF
TRBJ2-5,many,-,TRBV29-1,TGCAGCGTTGCTTCCCCAGGAATGGAGACCCAGTACTTC,CSVASPGMETQYF
TRBJ2-7,-,-,TRBV19,TGTGCCAGTAGTGTTGGTGGGGGGTACAGCGAGCAGTACTTC,CASSVGGGYSEQYF
TRBJ2-7,-,-,TRBV14,TGTGCCAGCAGCCAAGAGGAGGCAAGTCTCCCCTACGAGCAGTACTTC,CASSQEEASLPYEQYF
TRBJ2-3,-,-,TRBV7-8,TGTGCCAGCAGCTTTTCCCGGACGAGGAACACAGATACGCAGTATTTT,CASSFSRTRNTDTQYF
TRBJ2-4,many,TRBD1,TRBV24-1,TGTGCCACCAGTGAGACCGGGACAGGCGGGTCCAAAAACATTCAGTACTTC,CATSETGTGGSKNIQYF
TRBJ1-1,-,TRBD1,TRBV15,TGTGCCACCAGTAACAGGGGAATGAACACTGAAGCTTTCTTT,CATSNRGMNTEAFF
TRBJ2-7,many,TRBD2,TRBV7-7,TGTGCTAGCAGCTACCCTAAGCGGGAGGGCCGTTGCGCCTACGAGCAGTACTTC,CASSYPKREGRCAYEQYF
TRBJ2-7,few,-,TRBV6-1,TGTGCCAGCAGTGAACCTCTAGGGACGAGCGAGCAGTACTTC,CASSEPLGTSEQYF
TRBJ2-6,-,-,TRBV20-1,TGCAGTGCTGCATACAGGTTCTTTGGGGCCAACGTCCTGACTTTC,CSAAYRFFGANVLTF
TRBJ2-1,-,-,TRBV19,TGTGCCAGTAGTCGCCATTGGCGGGTAAACACCTACAATGAGCAGTTCTTC,CASSRHWRVNTYNEQFF
TRBJ2-5,few,-,TRBV14,TGTGCCAGCAGCCAAGCCGCAGTTTGGGAGACCCAGTACTTC,CASSQAAVWETQYF
TRBJ2-7,-,TRBD2,TRBV19,TGTGCCTGGGGGAGGGTCCCCTACAAGCAGTACTTC,CAWGRVPYKQYF
TRBJ1-6,many,-,TRBV7-2,TGTGCCAGCAGCTTAGAGGGACTTATTAATTCACCCCTCCACTTT,CASSLEGLINSPLHF
TRBJ2-4,few,TRBD2,TRBV6-2/TRBV6-3,TGTGCCAGCAGTTACTCGCTAGCGGGAGGGCCGGCCAAAAACATTCAGTACTTC,CASSYSLAGGPAKNIQYF
TRBJ1-1,-,TRBD1,TRBV13,TGTGCCAGCAGCACCTGGGACAGGGGCCGGCGGAACACTGAAGCTTTCTTT,CASSTWDRGRRNTEAFF
TRBJ2-1,-,TRBD2,TRBV20-1,TGCAGTGCCCACTGGACTAGCTCCTACAATGAGCAGTTCTTC,CSAHWTSSYNEQFF
TRBJ2-1,many,TRBD2,TRBV7-2,TGTGCCAGCAGCCTTGACGGGGGGGGCAAGGGAAATGAGCAGTTCTTC,CASSLDGGGKGNEQFF
TRBJ1-1,few,TRBD1,TRBV11-2,TGTGCCAGCAGCTTAGACGACAGGGGTAGAAGAATGAACACTGAAGCTTTCTTT,CASSLDDRGRRMNTEAFF
TRBJ2-7,few,-,TRBV9,TGTGCCAGCAGCGTAAGAGGTGGTCAGACTACGATTGAGCAGTACTTC,CASSVRGGQTTIEQYF
TRBJ2-5,-,TRBD1,TRBV5-8,TGTGCCAGCAGCTTGGGACAGGGAAGCCAAGAGACCCAGTACTTC,CASSLGQGSQETQYF
TRBJ2-5,many,-,TRBV29-1,TGCAGCGCACCGGGCGGGATGGTCCAAGAGACCCAGTACTTC,CSAPGGMVQETQYF
TRBJ2-7,-,TRBD2,TRBV6-1,TGTGCCCGCAGCGGGCGGGAGTTGGGCCTCTACGAGCAGTACTTC,CARSGRELGLYEQYF
TRBJ1-1,many,TRBD1,TRBV19,TGTGCCAGTAGTATCGGGACAGAATATATTGAAGCTTTCTTT,CASSIGTEYIEAFF
TRBJ1-2,once,TRBD1,TRBV24-1,TGTGCCACCAGTGGACAGGGGGTGGATGGCTACACCTTC,CATSGQGVDGYTF
TRBJ1-1,-,-,TRBV12-3/TRBV12-4,TGTGCCAGCACCCCGTTTCGGAGGAGCGCTGAAGCTTTCTTT,CASTPFRRSAEAFF
TRBJ2-3,-,TRBD1,TRBV5-1,TGCGCCAGCGTCGGGACAGGGAACGCAGATACGCAGTATTTT,CASVGTGNADTQYF
TRBJ2-1,-,-,TRBV20-1,TGCAGTGCTAGACATAGCTCCTACAATGAGCAGTTCTTC,CSARHSSYNEQFF
TRBJ2-5,few,TRBD2,TRBV11-2,TGTGCCAGCAGCTCAAGGGGTTTGAGCGGGGGGATGTTAGAGACCCAGTACTTC,CASSSRGLSGGMLETQYF
TRBJ1-2,few,-,TRBV30,TGTGCCTGGACGATCTCAGGGGCCGGCTACACCTTC,CAWTISGAGYTF
TRBJ1-6,few,-,TRBV7-9,TGTGCCAGCAGCCCCCGTGGGGCGATGGTTCCCCTCCACTTT,CASSPRGAMVPLHF
TRBJ1-1,-,-,TRBV5-1,TGCGCCAGCAGCTCCCGACGGGGCGGGACTGAAGCTTTCTTT,CASSSRRGGTEAFF
TRBJ2-2,once,-,TRBV7-2,TGTGCCAGCAACCGAATGACGGGAGAGGCCGGGGAGCTGTTTTTT,CASNRMTGEAGELFF
TRBJ2-3,-,-,TRBV9,TGTGCCAGCAGCGTAGTTCAGGGGCCGGGTAGCACAGATACGCAGTATTTT,CASSVVQGPGSTDTQYF
TRBJ1-2,-,TRBD1,TRBV25-1,TGTGCCAGCAGCCTAGACTCGACAGGGATCTATGGCTACACCTTC,CASSLDSTGIYGYTF
TRBJ2-7,many,-,TRBV24-1,TGTGCCACCAGTAGTGGGCCCCGGGAGCAGTACTTC,CATSSGPREQYF
TRBJ2-7,many,-,TRBV11-3,TGTGCCAGCAGCTTAGATGGGCCTGGGGAGCAGTACTTC,CASSLDGPGEQYF
TRBJ2-7,few,-,TRBV15,TGTGCCACCAGCAGAGATGGCAGGGAGCTGCGCGAGCAGTACTTC,CATSRDGRELREQYF
TRBJ1-1,-,TRBD1,TRBV5-4,TGTGCCAGCAGCAGGGACAGCGAAAACACTGAAGCTTTCTTT,CASSRDSENTEAFF
TRBJ2-4,few,TRBD2,TRBV10-3,TGTGCCAGCAGACCATTAGCGGGGGGCATTAACATTCAGTACTTC,CASRPLAGGINIQYF
TRBJ2-3,-,-,TRBV6-1,TGTGCCAGCAGAACAGGGACTAAGCCAGATACGCAGTATTTT,CASRTGTKPDTQYF
TRBJ2-3,few,-,TRBV6-5,TGTGCCAGCAGTTATATCGATACGCAGTATTTT,CASSYIDTQYF
TRBJ1-1,-,-,TRBV19,TGCGCCAGTAGTTCCTTGAGACAGGCGCTTATTAACACTGAAGCTTTCTTT,CASSSLRQALINTEAFF
TRBJ2-3,few,TRBD1,TRBV7-2,TGTGCCAGCAGCTGGGACAGCAACACAGATACGCAGTATTTT,CASSWDSNTDTQYF
TRBJ1-2,few,-,TRBV30,TGTGCCTGGAGAGGGGTAGCTAACTATGGCTACACCTTC,CAWRGVANYGYTF
TRBJ2-7,many,-,TRBV7-3,TGTGCCAGCAGCTTAACAGGGATCGAGCAGTACTTC,CASSLTGIEQYF
TRBJ2-6,few,-,TRBV7-3,TGTGCCAGCAGCTTAGGCGCAGGGTGGTCTGGGGCCAACGTCCTGACTTTC,CASSLGAGWSGANVLTF